The 14 T cell receptor beta chains presented below share a single source sample, sequenced in a study of siplizumab effects on memory and regulatory T cells. The protocol was immunoSEQ multiplex PCR, while the TCRdb copy is restricted to in-frame clones and leaves out a portion. The sample has roughly 100,000 clones; approximately 94% are singletons. Input material: CD4+ T cells sorted from blood. Every receptor here comes from a human donor in good health.

CDR3 residues: CASSLETGNYGYTF. CDR3 coding DNA: TGCGCCAGCAGCTTGGAGACGGGAAACTATGGCTACACCTTC. The chain recombines TRBV5-1 with TRBJ1-2; D remains ambiguous. Germline CDR1 reads SGHRS; CDR2 reads YFSETQ. V lost 0 bases and J lost 2, with 8 bases in between. The CDR3 runs to 14 residues.

J is TRBJ2-7 and V is TRBV10-3; D not resolved. V dropped 2 bases and J dropped 4 bases, with 3 bases sitting between them. Germline CDR1 reads ENHRY; CDR2 reads SYGVKD. There are 11 residues in the CDR3. In DNA form, the CDR3 reads TGTGCCATCAGTGAGCCTTACGAGCAGTACTTC. Amino acids: CAISEPYEQYF.

The genes are TRBV27 and TRBJ2-3; 7 nucleotides agree with TRBD1. CDR3 length: 15 residues. Germline V gene sequence: CDR1 MNHEY, CDR2 SMNVEV (reference sequence). Trimming removed 5 bases from V and 1 base from J; junction bases left unmatched: 6. The CDR3 region is CASSPTGLGTDTQYF. CDR3 in DNA: TGTGCCAGCAGTCCGACAGGGCTGGGCACAGATACGCAGTATTTT.

The chain is built from TRBV19 and TRBJ1-5; the D is unclear. Trimming took off 5 bases at V and 2 bases at J, with 13 bases between the two ends. The CDR3 extends over 15 amino acids. CDR1 LNHDA and CDR2 SQIVND come from the germline V gene (reference sequence). CDR3 in DNA: TGTGCCAGTAGTCTCGGGAGGATGGGCAATCAGCCCCAGCATTTT. Encoded protein: CASSLGRMGNQPQHF.

The V call is TRBV5-1, the J call TRBJ2-2; maybe TRBD2 (6 bases). Germline values: CDR1 SGHRS, CDR2 YFSETQ. The V gene lost 3 bases and the J gene lost 0 bases, with 12 bases spanning the gap. The CDR3 covers 16 residues. CDR3 coding DNA: TGCGCCAGCAGCTGGAGGGCCAGCGCGAACACCGGGGAGCTGTTTTTT. Translated: CASSWRASANTGELFF.

This clone was seen a single time. This rearrangement joins TRBV5-1 to TRBJ1-5; 8 nucleotides align to TRBD1. The J segment lost 4 bases and the V segment lost 4 bases, leaving 4 bases of the junction unmatched. The V gene's germline CDR1 is SGHRS and CDR2 YFSETQ. This CDR3 region has 14 residues. The CDR3 sequence is CASSAGTGNQPQHF. DNA for the CDR3: TGCGCCAGCAGCGCAGGGACAGGAAATCAGCCCCAGCATTTT.

The chain combines TRBV13 with TRBJ2-7; D tentatively fits TRBD1 or TRBD2 (6 bases each). With 5 bases removed from V and 3 bases from J, the gap between germline ends came to 20 bases. The CDR3 is 16 amino acids. Germline assignment: CDR1 PRHDT and CDR2 FYEKMQ (reference sequence). The CDR3 reads CASSRRGGRGFYEQYF. DNA of the CDR3: TGTGCCAGCAGCCGGCGGGGAGGCAGGGGATTCTACGAGCAGTACTTC.

The chain carries TRBV5-1 and TRBJ2-5, with 11 bases identical to TRBD2. Trimming removed 7 bases from V and 1 base from J; junction bases left unmatched: 12. The CDR3 has 17 amino acids. In germline, CDR1 is SGHRS, CDR2 YFSETQ. CDR3 loop: CASAISLAGGPQETQYF. The DNA for the CDR3 is TGCGCCAGCGCGATCAGTCTAGCGGGGGGACCCCAAGAGACCCAGTACTTC.

The chain carries TRBV14 and TRBJ2-1; 12 bases fit TRBD2. CDR1 is SGHDN, CDR2 FVKESK, per germline. The V gene end was trimmed by 4 bases and the J gene end by 0 bases; junction bases not matched to a gene: 1. This CDR3 has 16 amino acids. The CDR3 DNA sequence: TGTGCCAGCAGCCCTAGCGGGAGGGACTCCTACAATGAGCAGTTCTTC. Translated, it gives CASSPSGRDSYNEQFF.

The chain carries TRBV19 and TRBJ1-1; D gene unclear. Germline CDR1 and CDR2: LNHDA and SQIVND (reference sequence). The CDR3 covers 13 residues. V lost 2 bases, J lost 1 base, and 5 bases lay in between. CDR3 DNA sequence: TGTGCCAGTAGTATACGACAGAACACTGAAGCTTTCTTT. This translates into CASSIRQNTEAFF.

This chain joins TRBV6-4 and TRBJ2-1, with a possible D match to TRBD2 (6 bases). Germline lookup yields CDR1 MRHNA and CDR2 SNTAGT. This CDR3 comprises 14 residues. Trimming cost V 0 bases and J 12 bases, with 15 bases left between them. The CDR3 loop is CASSDSWRGGVQFF. The CDR3 DNA follows: TGTGCCAGCAGTGACTCGTGGCGGGGAGGAGTGCAGTTCTTC.

The rearrangement links TRBV20-1 to TRBJ2-7; no reliable D call. Germline CDR1 reads DFQATT; CDR2 reads SNEGSKA (reference sequence). With 6 bases removed from V and 5 bases from J, the gap between germline ends came to 11 bases. This CDR3 is 11 amino acids long. The CDR3 here is CSAGGLNEQYF. In DNA form, the CDR3 reads TGCAGTGCCGGTGGTCTCAACGAGCAGTACTTC.

The rearrangement uses TRBV9 and TRBJ2-1; D remains ambiguous. V was clipped by 3 bases and J by 9 bases, with 10 bases between them. This CDR3 has 12 residues. Germline V gene data show CDR1 as SGDLS and CDR2 as YYNGEE. CDR3 sequence (DNA): TGTGCCAGCAGCGCTGACTCAACTGAGCAGTTCTTC. Translated, it gives CASSADSTEQFF. Complete variable domain (other parts from reference TRBV9 and TRBJ2-1): DSGVTQTPKHLITATGQRVTLRCSPRSGDLSVYWYQQSLDQGLQFLIQYYNGEERAKGNILERFSAQQFPDLHSELNLSSLELGDSALYFCASSADSTEQFFGPGTRLTVL.

The rearrangement uses TRBV19 and TRBJ2-2; 8 nucleotides align to TRBD1. Unmatched junction bases numbered 4, after V lost 4 bases and J lost 0 bases. Germline V gene sequence: CDR1 LNHDA, CDR2 SQIVND (reference sequence). The CDR3 spans 16 residues. DNA of the CDR3: TGTGCCAGTAGTAGGCGACAGGGGACGAACACCGGGGAGCTGTTTTTT. This sequence encodes CASSRRQGTNTGELFF.